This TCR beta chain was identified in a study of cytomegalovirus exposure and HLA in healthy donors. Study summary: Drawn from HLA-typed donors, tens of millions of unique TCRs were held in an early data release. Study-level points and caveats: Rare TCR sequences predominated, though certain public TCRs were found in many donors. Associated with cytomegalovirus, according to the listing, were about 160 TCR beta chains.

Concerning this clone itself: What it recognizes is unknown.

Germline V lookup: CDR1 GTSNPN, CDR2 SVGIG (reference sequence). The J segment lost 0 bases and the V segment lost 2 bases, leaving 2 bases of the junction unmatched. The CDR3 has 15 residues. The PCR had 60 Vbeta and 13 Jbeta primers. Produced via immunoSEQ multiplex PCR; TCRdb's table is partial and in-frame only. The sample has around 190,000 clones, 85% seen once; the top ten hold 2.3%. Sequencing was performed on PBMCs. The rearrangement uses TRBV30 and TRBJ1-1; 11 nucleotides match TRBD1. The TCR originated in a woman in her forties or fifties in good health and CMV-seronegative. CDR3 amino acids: CAWSRTGGLNTEAFF. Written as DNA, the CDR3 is TGTGCCTGGAGTCGGACAGGGGGCCTGAACACTGAAGCTTTCTTT.